The entry below gives a single TCR beta chain sequence along with its context. Its antigen is still unknown. This entry comes from a study of T cell responses to AZD1222 COVID-19 vaccine. Using immunoSEQ multiplex PCR, the repertoire was profiled, and TCRdb retains in-frame clones only, with some absent. The data hold approximately 120,000 clones, with 85% to 90% observed a single time. Analyses pooled second doses at about 4 or about 12 weeks. Study observations and caveats: Spike-specific TCR breadth rose after two AZD1222 doses, and depth rose as well. Seropositive status at baseline applied to only six AZD1222 recipients.

V was shortened by 2 bases and J by 3 bases, with 14 bases between the two germline ends. Germline CDR1 and CDR2: GTSNPN and SVGIG (reference sequence). This CDR3 contains 14 residues. Specimen: peripheral blood, collected 28 days after the second AZD1222 dose. The rearrangement links TRBV30 to TRBJ2-7; a weak D match, TRBD1 (7 bases). This TCR was recovered from an adult who received the AZD1222 COVID-19 vaccine. The DNA of the CDR3 is TGTGCCTGGAGTCAGGGGGACTTTTACTACGAGCAGTACTTC. It codes for CAWSQGDFYYEQYF. Variable domain in full (rest from reference TRBV30 and TRBJ2-7): SQTIHQWPATLVQPVGSPLSLECTVEGTSNPNLYWYRQAAGRGLQLLFYSVGIGQISSEVPQNLSASRPQDRQFILSSKKLLLSDSGFYLCAWSQGDFYYEQYFGPGTRLTVT.